A single T cell receptor (beta chain) is shown here with its context. Its antigen is currently unknown. Germline V gene lookup returns CDR1 SGHAT and CDR2 FQNNGV. This CDR3 has 19 residues. Trimming removed 1 base from V and 5 bases from J; junction bases left unmatched: 7. This specimen belongs to a study of PD-L1 blockade in urothelial cancer. Whole-study context: Patients' atezolizumab regimen, 1,200 mg intravenously every 3 weeks, began in the mid-2010s. Points from the study as a whole: Better survival was predicted when blood TCR clonality before treatment fell below the median.

The sample's time point: pretreatment peripheral blood. Urothelial carcinoma, locally advanced or metastatic, affected the patients. Samples were collected from each patient before treatment and during treatment. Each patient gave between 1 and 8 of them in total. The method was immunoSEQ multiplex PCR; TCRdb's version includes in-frame clones alone and lacks a portion of them. The sample contains more than 45,000 clones, approximately 78% of which appear only once. The receptor was isolated from a man aged 45-60 years with urothelial cancer. The chain carries TRBV11-2 and TRBJ2-2, with TRBD2 matching over 16 bases. Specimen: PBMCs, collected around atezolizumab (anti-PD-L1) treatment. DNA of the CDR3: TGTGCCAGCAGCTTAGTAGGGACTAGCGGGGGGGCCGGGACCGGGGAGCTGTTTTTT. Encoded protein: CASSLVGTSGGAGTGELFF.